This T cell receptor beta chain was retrieved from a study of T cells expressing NK-cell markers (TCRdb year 2020). With regard to the full study: Three sorted T-cell subsets (CD3+CD56+NKG2C+, CD3+CD56+NKG2C- and CD3+CD56-NKG2C+) from eight donors had their TCR beta-chain repertoires profiled. Among the eight sequenced donors, seven were HCMV-seropositive and one was HCMV-seronegative. Randomly selected healthy volunteers, three men and five women, were used as the eight sequenced donors. Illumina HiSeq 2000/2500, MiSeq or NextSeq was used to sequence libraries as 2 x 150 bp reads. What the authors observed across the whole study: In more than five donors, the dominant CD3+CD56+NKG2C+ clonotypes were found to rank among the top 10 CD8+ clonotypes and to make up 1.0-7.0% of CD8+ T cells. It remained unclear whether the expanded NKG2C-expressing T cell clones were specific for HCMV antigens. Those dominant clonotypes were again the most abundant among CD3+CD56-NKG2C+ cells in a handful of donors, at about 28.3-65%.

HCMV-specific IgG was detected in serum with a commercial ELISA kit to determine HCMV serostatus. Peripheral blood mononuclear cells were isolated from blood by Ficoll density gradient centrifugation. The CDR3, from cysteine to phenylalanine, totals 15 residues. Only the protein is available. The data were produced on an Illumina HiSeq 2000. The TCR beta cDNA libraries were made using 5'RACE template switching, a step that added both a universal primer site and unique molecular identifiers. Synthesis of cDNA was primed from the TCR beta constant segment and was followed by two consecutive PCR amplification steps. The paper's data handling went like this. Reads were demultiplexed and grouped by UMI with MIGEC, and clonotypes were assembled and quantified with MiTCR. To exclude erroneous sequences, any TCR cDNA sequence not supported by at least two reads was discarded. The tcR package was used for downstream repertoire analysis, and clonotypes were matched across fractions by CDR3 nucleotide sequence plus V segment. VDJmatch was used to annotate antigen specificity against VDJdb, with one amino acid substitution allowed in CDR3. The reads went through TCRdb reprocessing, and each CDR3 protein sequence gets one entry with no DNA. Here the V and J calls rest on TCRdb's processing, not on the authors' analysis. The table for this sample shows under 600,000 distinct CDR3 sequences. The ten biggest clones cover over 1.3% of the sample.

A note on this clonotype: Its antigen is not yet known.

This receptor chain uses TRBV12-3 or TRBV12-4 and TRBJ1-1; lacking DNA, the TRBD1 call made by TCRdb goes unchecked. Material: blood T cells: a sorted CD56 or NKG2C T cell subset, CD4+ or CD8+ T cells, or bulk PBMC T cells (not recorded which). The origin of this receptor is a woman aged 45-65 years in good health. Donor details come from another sample of the same person, matched by shared clones. The CDR3 corresponds to CASSLWGVGNTEAFF.